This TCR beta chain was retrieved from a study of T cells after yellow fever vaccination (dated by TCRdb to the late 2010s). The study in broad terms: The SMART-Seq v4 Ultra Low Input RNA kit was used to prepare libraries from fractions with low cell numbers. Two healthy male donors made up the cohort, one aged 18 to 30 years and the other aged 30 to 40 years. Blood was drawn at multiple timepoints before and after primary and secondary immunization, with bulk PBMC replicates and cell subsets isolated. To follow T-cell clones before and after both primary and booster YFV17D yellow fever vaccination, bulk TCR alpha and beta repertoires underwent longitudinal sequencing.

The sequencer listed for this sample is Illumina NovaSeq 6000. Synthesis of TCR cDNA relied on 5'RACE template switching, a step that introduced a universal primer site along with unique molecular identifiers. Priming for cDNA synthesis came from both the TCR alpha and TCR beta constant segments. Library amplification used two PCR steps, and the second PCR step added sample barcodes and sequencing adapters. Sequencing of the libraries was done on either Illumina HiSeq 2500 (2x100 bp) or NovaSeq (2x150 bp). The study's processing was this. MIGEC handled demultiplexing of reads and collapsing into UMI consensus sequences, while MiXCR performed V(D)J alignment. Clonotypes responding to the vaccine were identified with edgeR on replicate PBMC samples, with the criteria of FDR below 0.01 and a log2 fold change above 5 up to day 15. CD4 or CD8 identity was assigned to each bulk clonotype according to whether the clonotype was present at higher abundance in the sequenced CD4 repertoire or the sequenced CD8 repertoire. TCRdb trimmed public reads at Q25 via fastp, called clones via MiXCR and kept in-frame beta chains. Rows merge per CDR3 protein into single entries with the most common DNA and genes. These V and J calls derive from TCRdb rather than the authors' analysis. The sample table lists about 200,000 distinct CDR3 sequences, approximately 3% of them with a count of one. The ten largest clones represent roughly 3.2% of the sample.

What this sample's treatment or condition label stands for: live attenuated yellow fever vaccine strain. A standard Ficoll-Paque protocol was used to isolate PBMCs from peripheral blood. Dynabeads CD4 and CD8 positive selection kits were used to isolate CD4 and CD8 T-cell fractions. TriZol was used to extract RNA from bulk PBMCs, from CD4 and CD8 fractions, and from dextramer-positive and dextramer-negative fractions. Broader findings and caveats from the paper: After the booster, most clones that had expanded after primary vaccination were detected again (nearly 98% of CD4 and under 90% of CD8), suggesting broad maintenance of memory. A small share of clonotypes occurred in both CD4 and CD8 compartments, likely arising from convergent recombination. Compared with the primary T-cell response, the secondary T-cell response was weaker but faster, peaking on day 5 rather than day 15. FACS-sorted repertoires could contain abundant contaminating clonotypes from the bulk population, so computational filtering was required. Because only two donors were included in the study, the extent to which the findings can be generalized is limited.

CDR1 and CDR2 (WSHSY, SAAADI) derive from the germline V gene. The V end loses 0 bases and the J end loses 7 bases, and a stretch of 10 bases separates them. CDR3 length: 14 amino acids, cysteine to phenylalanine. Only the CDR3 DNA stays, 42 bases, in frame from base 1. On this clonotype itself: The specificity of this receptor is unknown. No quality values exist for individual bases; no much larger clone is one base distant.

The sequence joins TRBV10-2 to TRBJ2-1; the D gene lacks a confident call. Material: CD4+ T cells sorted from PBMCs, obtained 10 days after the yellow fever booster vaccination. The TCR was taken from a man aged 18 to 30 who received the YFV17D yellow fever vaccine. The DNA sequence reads TGCGCCAGCAGTGAGTCAGGCCAAAAAAATGAGCAGTTCTTC. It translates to CASSESGQKNEQFF.